A selection of T cell receptor beta chains follows, all from one sample in a study of blood T cell repertoires in COVID-19. Profiled with immunoSEQ multiplex PCR; TCRdb holds only in-frame clones, not every one. The sample holds about 59,000 clones, approximately 79% seen once. The sequencing input was peripheral blood. The origin of the receptors is a man between 60 and 70 years old with acute or convalescent COVID-19. Both conserved end residues are part of each CDR3. The order of the fields is D gene, clone size, J gene, V gene, CDR3 protein, CDR3 DNA. The D gene is left open where the match is weak. Size is omitted from some rows. Given values are once, few, many or a class for expanded clones.

TRBD2 . TRBJ2-7 TRBV28 CASSDSGRASYEQYF TGTGCCAGCAGTGATAGCGGGAGGGCCTCCTACGAGCAGTACTTC
. . TRBJ1-1 TRBV28 CASSSPTDGSTEAFF TGTGCCAGCAGTTCCCCGACAGACGGAAGCACTGAAGCTTTCTTT
TRBD1 . TRBJ2-7 TRBV7-6 CASSSSGTGDHEQYF TGTGCCAGCAGCTCCTCCGGGACAGGTGACCACGAGCAGTACTTC
TRBD1 . TRBJ1-1 TRBV2 CASSDGQGDAEAFF TGTGCCAGCAGTGACGGCCAGGGGGACGCTGAAGCTTTCTTT
. . TRBJ1-2 TRBV7-2 CASSLGGSYGYTF TGTGCCAGCAGCTTAGGAGGGAGTTATGGCTACACCTTC
TRBD1 few TRBJ1-2 TRBV11-2 CASSILGQGWYGYTF TGTGCCAGCAGCATCCTCGGACAGGGATGGTATGGCTACACCTTC
. . TRBJ2-5 TRBV10-2 CASSESGRETQYF TGCGCCAGCAGTGAGAGTGGGAGAGAGACCCAGTACTTC
. . TRBJ2-1 TRBV7-2 CASQLAASSYNEQFF TGTGCCAGCCAACTAGCTGCCAGCTCCTACAATGAGCAGTTCTTC
. . TRBJ2-3 TRBV19 CASTPLMTESTDTQYF TGTGCCAGTACCCCCCTTATGACGGAGAGCACAGATACGCAGTATTTT
. . TRBJ2-5 TRBV12-3/TRBV12-4 CASSLKGETQYF TGTGCCAGCAGCCTTAAGGGGGAGACCCAGTACTTC
TRBD1 . TRBJ1-1 TRBV28 CASSLQGGNTEAFF TGTGCCAGCAGTTTACAGGGGGGGAACACTGAAGCTTTCTTT
TRBD1 once TRBJ2-7 TRBV27 CASSSRDRGWSEQYF TGTGCCAGCAGTTCCCGGGACAGAGGGTGGTCCGAGCAGTACTTC
. . TRBJ1-2 TRBV24-1 CATSGQSFYGYTF TGTGCCACCAGTGGACAGTCTTTCTATGGCTACACCTTC
. . TRBJ2-3 TRBV27 CASSDYPSTDTQYF TGTGCCAGCAGCGACTACCCTAGCACAGATACGCAGTATTTT
. . TRBJ1-6 TRBV2 CASTRDYNSPLHF TGTGCCAGCACTAGAGATTATAATTCACCCCTCCACTTT
. . TRBJ1-1 TRBV5-1 CASTPPRGTEAFF TGCGCCAGCACCCCCCCCCGGGGCACTGAAGCTTTCTTT
TRBD1 . TRBJ1-2 TRBV2 CASRESPGQGNGYTF TGTGCCAGCAGGGAATCCCCGGGACAGGGAAATGGCTACACCTTC
TRBD2 . TRBJ2-2 TRBV5-8 CASSGGTSFFTGELFF TGTGCCAGCAGCGGGGGGACTAGTTTCTTCACCGGGGAGCTGTTTTTT
. . TRBJ1-6 TRBV7-9 CASSLAARGSPLHF TGTGCCAGCAGCTTAGCGGCCCGAGGTTCACCCCTCCACTTT
. . TRBJ1-4 TRBV2 CASRPEINEKLFF TGTGCCAGCCGGCCGGAGATTAATGAAAAACTGTTTTTT
TRBD1 . TRBJ2-6 TRBV6-1 CASSGRGSPSGANVLTF TGTGCCAGCAGTGGCAGGGGGTCTCCCTCTGGGGCCAACGTCCTGACTTTC
TRBD1 . TRBJ1-1 TRBV3-1/TRBV3-2 CASSQTRGTGNTEAFF TGTGCCAGCAGCCAAACTAGAGGGACAGGGAACACTGAAGCTTTCTTT
TRBD1 once TRBJ2-5 TRBV24-1 CATSETGTGEETQYF TGTGCCACCAGTGAAACCGGGACAGGGGAAGAGACCCAGTACTTC
. . TRBJ2-1 TRBV4-1 CASSAQVSSYNEQFF TGCGCCAGCAGCGCTCAGGTGAGCTCCTACAATGAGCAGTTCTTC
. . TRBJ2-7 TRBV27 CASSRTVLNYEQYF TGTGCCAGCAGCCGGACAGTGCTTAACTACGAGCAGTACTTC
TRBD1 . TRBJ1-5 TRBV6-5 CASTRDSSNQPQHF TGTGCCAGCACCCGGGACAGTAGCAATCAGCCCCAGCATTTT
TRBD1 once TRBJ1-5 TRBV2 CASTGTGGSNQPQHF TGTGCCAGCACAGGGACAGGGGGTAGCAATCAGCCCCAGCATTTT
. . TRBJ2-7 TRBV6-5 CASSSREGYEQYF TGTGCCAGCAGTTCCCGAGAGGGCTACGAGCAGTACTTC
. . TRBJ2-1 TRBV11-2 CASRHTGFEQFF TGTGCCAGCAGACATACAGGGTTTGAGCAGTTCTTC
TRBD2 . TRBJ2-5 TRBV6-5 CASSTGGWETQYF TGTGCCAGCAGTACGGGAGGCTGGGAGACCCAGTACTTC